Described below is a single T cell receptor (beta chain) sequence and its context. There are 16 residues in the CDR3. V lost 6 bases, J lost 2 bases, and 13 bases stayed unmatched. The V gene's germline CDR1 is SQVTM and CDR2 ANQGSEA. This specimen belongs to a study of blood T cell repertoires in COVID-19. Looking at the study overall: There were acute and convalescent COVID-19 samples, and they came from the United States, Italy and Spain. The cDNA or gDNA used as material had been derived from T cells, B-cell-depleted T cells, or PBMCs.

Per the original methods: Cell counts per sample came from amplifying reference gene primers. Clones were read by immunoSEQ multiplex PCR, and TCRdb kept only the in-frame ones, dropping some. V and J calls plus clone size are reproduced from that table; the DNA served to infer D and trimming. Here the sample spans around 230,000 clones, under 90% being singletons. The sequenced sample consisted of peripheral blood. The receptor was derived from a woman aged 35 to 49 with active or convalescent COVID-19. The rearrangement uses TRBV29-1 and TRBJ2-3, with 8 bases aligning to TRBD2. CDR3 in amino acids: CSVAPPPGGFTDTQYF. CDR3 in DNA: TGCAGCGTCGCTCCCCCGCCGGGGGGGTTCACAGATACGCAGTATTTT.